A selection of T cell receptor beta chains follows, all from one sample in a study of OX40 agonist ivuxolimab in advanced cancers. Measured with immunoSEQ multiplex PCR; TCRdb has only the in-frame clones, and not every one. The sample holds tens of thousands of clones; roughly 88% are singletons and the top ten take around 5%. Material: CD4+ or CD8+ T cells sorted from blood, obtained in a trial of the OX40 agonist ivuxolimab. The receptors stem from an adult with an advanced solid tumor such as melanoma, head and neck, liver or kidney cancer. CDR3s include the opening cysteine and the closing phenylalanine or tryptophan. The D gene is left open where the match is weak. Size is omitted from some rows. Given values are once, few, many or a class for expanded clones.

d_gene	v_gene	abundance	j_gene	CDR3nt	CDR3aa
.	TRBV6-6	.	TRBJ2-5	TGTGCCAGCAGTCCGCTAGGTCAAGAGACCCAGTACTTC	CASSPLGQETQYF
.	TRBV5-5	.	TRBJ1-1	TGTGCCAGCAGCTTGGAGTCCCGGACACTGAACACTGAAGCTTTCTTT	CASSLESRTLNTEAFF
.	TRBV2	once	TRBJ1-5	TGTGCCAGCAGTGAGGAGGCGATTAGCAATCAGCCCCAGCATTTT	CASSEEAISNQPQHF
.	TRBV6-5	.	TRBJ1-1	TGTGCCACCCGGGACCCGAACACTGAAGCTTTCTTT	CATRDPNTEAFF
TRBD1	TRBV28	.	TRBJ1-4	TGTGCCAGCAGAGGACAGGGGCCCGAAAAACTGTTTTTT	CASRGQGPEKLFF
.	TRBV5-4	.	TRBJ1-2	TGTGCCAGCAGGTCTGGGGGTACCGATGGCTACACCTTC	CASRSGGTDGYTF
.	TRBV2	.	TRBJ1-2	TGTGCCAGCAGTGAAGCGCTTGGTCAGGCGATATACACCTTC	CASSEALGQAIYTF
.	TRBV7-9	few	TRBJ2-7	TGTGCCAGCAGCTACTCCCGGGACGGACCCTACGAGCAGTACTTC	CASSYSRDGPYEQYF
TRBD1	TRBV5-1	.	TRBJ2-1	TGCGCCAGCAGCTTACAGGGGCCCTACAGCAATGAGCAGTTCTTC	CASSLQGPYSNEQFF
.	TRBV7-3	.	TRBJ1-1	TGTGCCAGCAGCTTCCGAAAAGACACTGAAGCTTTCTTT	CASSFRKDTEAFF
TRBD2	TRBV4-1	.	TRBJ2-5	TGCGCCAGCAGCCAAGACCGCTCGACTAGCGGGGTGGAAGAGACCCAGTACTTC	CASSQDRSTSGVEETQYF
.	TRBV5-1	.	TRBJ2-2	TGCGCCAGCAGCTTACTGACTACTGCCACCGGGGAGCTGTTTTTT	CASSLLTTATGELFF
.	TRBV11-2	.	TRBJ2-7	TGTGCCAGCAGCTTAGGTGGACTAGCGGAGACTCCAGACAGGGGGGAGCAGTACTTC	CASSLGGLAETPDRGEQYF
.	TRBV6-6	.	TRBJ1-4	TGTGCCAGCAGTTACTCAGAGGCTTCGTGGGAAAAACTGTTTTTT	CASSYSEASWEKLFF
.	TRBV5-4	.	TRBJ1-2	TGTGCCAGCAGCTCGAACCGGAGGGAGGGAAGATTAGCTAACTATGGCTACACCTTC	CASSSNRREGRLANYGYTF
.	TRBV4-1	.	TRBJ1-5	TGCGCCAGCAGCCAAGATGGAGGTATTAGCAATCGGCCCCAGCATTTT	CASSQDGGISNRPQHF
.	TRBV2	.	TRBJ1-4	TGTGCCAGCAGCGCAGACACGTCTGAAAAACTGTTTTTT	CASSADTSEKLFF
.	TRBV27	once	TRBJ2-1	TGTGCCAGCAGCTCGAGATACAATGAGCAGTTCTTC	CASSSRYNEQFF
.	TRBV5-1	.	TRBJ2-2	TGCGCCAGCAGCTTATCTAGGGGGTTTTTGGAGACCGGGGAGCTGTTTTTT	CASSLSRGFLETGELFF
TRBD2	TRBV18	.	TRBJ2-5	TGTGCCAGCTCACGGTCTAGCGGGCGCCAAGAGACCCAGTACTTC	CASSRSSGRQETQYF
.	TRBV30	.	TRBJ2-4	TGTGCCTGGAGTGTCGGAGGTCAAAACATTCAGTACTTC	CAWSVGGQNIQYF
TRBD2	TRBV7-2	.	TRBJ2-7	TGTGCCAGCACCCCGGGGGGGGACCTCGCCAGGCAGTACTTC	CASTPGGDLARQYF
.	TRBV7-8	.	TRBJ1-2	TGTGCCAGCAGCTACGACGGAACCTATGGCTACACCTTC	CASSYDGTYGYTF
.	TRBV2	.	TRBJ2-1	TGTGCCAGCACCCTCTCCCGGGGGCCCAATGAGCAGTTCTTC	CASTLSRGPNEQFF
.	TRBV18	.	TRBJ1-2	TGTGCCAGCTCACCGGACAGAAACTATGGCTACACCTTC	CASSPDRNYGYTF
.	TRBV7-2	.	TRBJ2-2	TGTGCCAGCAGCTTAGGATGGCCATCCGGGGAGCTGTTTTTT	CASSLGWPSGELFF
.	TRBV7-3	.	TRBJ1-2	TGTGCCAGCAGCCCTATGGGGGGCGATGGCTACACCTTC	CASSPMGGDGYTF
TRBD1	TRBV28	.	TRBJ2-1	TGTGCCAGCAGTTTGGCCGGGACAGGGGGCAATGAGCAGTTCTTC	CASSLAGTGGNEQFF
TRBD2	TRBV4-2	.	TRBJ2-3	TGTGCCAGCAGCCAAGGCCATAGCGGGAGCGCTACAGATACGCAGTATTTT	CASSQGHSGSATDTQYF
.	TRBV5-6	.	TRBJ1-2	TGTGCCAGCAGCTCCAACTATGGCTACACCTTC	CASSSNYGYTF
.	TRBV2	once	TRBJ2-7	TGTGCCAGCAGTGAGTTGTCATACGAGCAGTACTTC	CASSELSYEQYF
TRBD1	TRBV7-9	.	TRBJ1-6	TGTGCCAGCAGCAGACAGGGGGGCGGTAATTCACCCCTCCACTTT	CASSRQGGGNSPLHF
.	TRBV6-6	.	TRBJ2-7	TGTGCCAGCAGTCATAGAGATCGCTCCTACGAGCAGTACTTC	CASSHRDRSYEQYF
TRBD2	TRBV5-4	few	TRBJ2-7	TGTGCCAGCAGCTTGGCCGGGACTAGCTCCTACGAGCAGTACTTC	CASSLAGTSSYEQYF
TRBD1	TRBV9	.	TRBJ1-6	TGTGCCAGCAGCGTGACAGGGGACTATTCACCCCTCCACTTT	CASSVTGDYSPLHF
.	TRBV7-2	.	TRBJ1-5	TGTGCCAGCCGAGGGAACAGCCCCAATCAGCCCCAGCATTTT	CASRGNSPNQPQHF
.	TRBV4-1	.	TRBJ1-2	TGCGCCAGCAGCCAAGATTGGGTAAACTATGGCTACACCTTC	CASSQDWVNYGYTF
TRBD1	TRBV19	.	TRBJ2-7	TGTGCCTCGAGTACCCGGGACAGCAACTACGAGCAGTACTTC	CASSTRDSNYEQYF
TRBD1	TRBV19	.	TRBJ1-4	TGTGCCAGTAGTGGGACAGGGTTGGTCGAAAAACTGTTTTTT	CASSGTGLVEKLFF
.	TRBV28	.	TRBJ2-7	TGTGCCAGCAGTCCCCCCACCGGGACAATTTTAAATGAGCAGTACTTC	CASSPPTGTILNEQYF
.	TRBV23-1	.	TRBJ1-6	TGCGCCAGCAGTCTCTCCCCGAGCTCCTATAATTCACCCCTCCACTTT	CASSLSPSSYNSPLHF
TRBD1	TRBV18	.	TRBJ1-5	TGTGCCAGCTCATCCCAGGGGGCGAGAGAGCCCCAGCATTTT	CASSSQGAREPQHF
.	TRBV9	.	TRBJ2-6	TGTGCCAGCACAGACCCACAAACCCTCTCTGGGGCCAACGTCCTGACTTTC	CASTDPQTLSGANVLTF
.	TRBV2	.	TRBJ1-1	TGTGCCAGCAGACAGTTACAGACATACACTGAAGCTTTCTTT	CASRQLQTYTEAFF
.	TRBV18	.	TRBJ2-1	TGTGCCAGCTCACCTGGACAGTACAATGAGCAGTTCTTC	CASSPGQYNEQFF